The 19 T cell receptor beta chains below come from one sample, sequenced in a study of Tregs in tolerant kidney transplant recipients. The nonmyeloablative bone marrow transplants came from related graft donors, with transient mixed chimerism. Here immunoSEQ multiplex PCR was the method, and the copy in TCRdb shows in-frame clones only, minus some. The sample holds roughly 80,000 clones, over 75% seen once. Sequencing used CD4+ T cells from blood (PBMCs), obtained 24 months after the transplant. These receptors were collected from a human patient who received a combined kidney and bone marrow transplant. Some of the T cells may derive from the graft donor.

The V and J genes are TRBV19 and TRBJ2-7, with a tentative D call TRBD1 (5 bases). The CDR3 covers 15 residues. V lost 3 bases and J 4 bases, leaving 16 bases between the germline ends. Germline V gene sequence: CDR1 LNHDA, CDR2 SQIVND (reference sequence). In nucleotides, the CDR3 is TGTGCCAGTAGTATCCGGACCGCTGGGGCTTACGAGCAGTACTTC. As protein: CASSIRTAGAYEQYF.

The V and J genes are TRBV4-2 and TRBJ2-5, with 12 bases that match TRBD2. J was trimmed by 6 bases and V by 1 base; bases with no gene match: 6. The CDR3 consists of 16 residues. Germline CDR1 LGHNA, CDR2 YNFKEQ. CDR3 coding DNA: TGTGCCAGCAGCCAAGGGACTAGCGGGGCTGGGAAGACCCAGTACTTC. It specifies CASSQGTSGAGKTQYF.

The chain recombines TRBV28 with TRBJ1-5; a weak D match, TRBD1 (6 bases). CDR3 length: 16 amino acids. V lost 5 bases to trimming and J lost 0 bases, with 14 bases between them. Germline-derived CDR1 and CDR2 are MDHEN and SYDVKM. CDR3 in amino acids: CASSNDRTLSNQPQHF. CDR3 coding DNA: TGTGCCAGCAGTAATGACAGGACGCTTAGCAATCAGCCCCAGCATTTT.

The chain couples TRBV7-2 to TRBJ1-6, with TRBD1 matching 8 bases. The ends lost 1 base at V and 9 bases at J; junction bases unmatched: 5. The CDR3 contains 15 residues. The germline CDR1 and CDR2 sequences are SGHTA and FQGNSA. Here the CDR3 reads CASSLVGRGPSPLHF. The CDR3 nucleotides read TGTGCCAGCAGCTTAGTGGGCAGGGGGCCTTCACCCCTCCACTTT.

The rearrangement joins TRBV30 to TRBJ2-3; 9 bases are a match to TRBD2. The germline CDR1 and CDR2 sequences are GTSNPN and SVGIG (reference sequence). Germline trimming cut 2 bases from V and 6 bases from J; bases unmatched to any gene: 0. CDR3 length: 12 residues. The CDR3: CAWSSGGDTQYF. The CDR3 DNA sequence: TGTGCCTGGAGTAGCGGGGGGGATACGCAGTATTTT.

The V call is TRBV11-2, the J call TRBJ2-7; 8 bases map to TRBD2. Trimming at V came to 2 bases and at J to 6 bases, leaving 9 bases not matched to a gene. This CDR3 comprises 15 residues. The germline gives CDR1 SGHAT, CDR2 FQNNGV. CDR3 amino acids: CASSLFGGGPGEQYF. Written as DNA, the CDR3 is TGTGCCAGCAGCTTATTCGGGGGGGGGCCGGGCGAGCAGTACTTC.

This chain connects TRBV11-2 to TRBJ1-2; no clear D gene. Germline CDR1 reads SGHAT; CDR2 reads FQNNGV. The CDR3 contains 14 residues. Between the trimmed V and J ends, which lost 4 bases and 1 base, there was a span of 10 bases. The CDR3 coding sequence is TGTGCCAGCAGCTCGAACGCACTTAACTATGGCTACACCTTC. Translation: CASSSNALNYGYTF.

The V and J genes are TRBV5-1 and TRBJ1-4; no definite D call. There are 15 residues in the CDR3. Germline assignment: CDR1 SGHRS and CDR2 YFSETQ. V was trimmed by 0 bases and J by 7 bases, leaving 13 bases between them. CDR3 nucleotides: TGCGCCAGCAGCTTGGCTAGCAGGTTCACTGAAAAACTGTTTTTT. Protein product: CASSLASRFTEKLFF.

CDR3 sequence: CASSPPGLAGGGEQFF. For the CDR3, the DNA is TGTGCCAGCAGCCCCCCGGGACTAGCGGGAGGTGGTGAGCAGTTCTTC. The chain links TRBV4-2 to TRBJ2-1, with 15 bases identical to TRBD2. This CDR3 has 16 amino acids. Germline trimming cut 4 bases from V and 9 bases from J; bases unmatched to any gene: 7. CDR1 and CDR2 from the germline V gene are LGHNA and YNFKEQ.

This CDR3 is CASSLQGDSYEQYF. For the CDR3, the DNA is TGTGCCAGCAGCTTACAGGGGGACTCCTACGAGCAGTACTTC. The chain joins TRBV7-9 to TRBJ2-7; 7 bases agree with TRBD1. The CDR3 length is 14 residues. Germline V CDR1 and CDR2: SEHNR, FQNEAQ (reference sequence). J was trimmed by 0 bases and V by 2 bases; bases with no gene match: 1.

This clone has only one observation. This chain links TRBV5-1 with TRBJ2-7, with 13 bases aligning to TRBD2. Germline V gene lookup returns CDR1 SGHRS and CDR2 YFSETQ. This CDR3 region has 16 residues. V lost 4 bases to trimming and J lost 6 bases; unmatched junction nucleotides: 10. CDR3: CASSAAPGTSGIEQYF. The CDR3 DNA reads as TGCGCCAGCAGCGCCGCCCCCGGGACTAGCGGGATCGAGCAGTACTTC.

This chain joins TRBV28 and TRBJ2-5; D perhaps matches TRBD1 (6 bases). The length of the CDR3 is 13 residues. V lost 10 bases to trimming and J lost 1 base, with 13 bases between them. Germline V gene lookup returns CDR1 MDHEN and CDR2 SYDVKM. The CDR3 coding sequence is TGTGCCACCCGCACACAGGGCCAAGAGACCCAGTACTTC. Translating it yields CATRTQGQETQYF.

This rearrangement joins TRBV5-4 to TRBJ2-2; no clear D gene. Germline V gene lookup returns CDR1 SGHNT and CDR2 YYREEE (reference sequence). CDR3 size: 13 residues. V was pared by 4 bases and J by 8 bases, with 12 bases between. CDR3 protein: CASSPSLLGELFF. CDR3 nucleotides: TGTGCCAGCAGCCCGTCCCTTTTAGGGGAGCTGTTTTTT.

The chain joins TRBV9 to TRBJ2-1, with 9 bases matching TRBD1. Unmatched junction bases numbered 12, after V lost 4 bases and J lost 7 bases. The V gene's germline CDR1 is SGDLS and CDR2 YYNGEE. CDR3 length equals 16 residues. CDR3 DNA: TGTGCCAGCAGCCCACTAGGGGGGACAGGGCATAATGAGCAGTTCTTC. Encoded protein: CASSPLGGTGHNEQFF.

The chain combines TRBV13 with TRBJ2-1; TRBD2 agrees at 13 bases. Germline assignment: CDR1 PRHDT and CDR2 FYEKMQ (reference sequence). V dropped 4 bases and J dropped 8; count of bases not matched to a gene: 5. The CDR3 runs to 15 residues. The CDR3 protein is CASSYGLAGVDEQFF. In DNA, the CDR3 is TGTGCCAGCAGCTACGGACTAGCGGGAGTCGATGAGCAGTTCTTC.

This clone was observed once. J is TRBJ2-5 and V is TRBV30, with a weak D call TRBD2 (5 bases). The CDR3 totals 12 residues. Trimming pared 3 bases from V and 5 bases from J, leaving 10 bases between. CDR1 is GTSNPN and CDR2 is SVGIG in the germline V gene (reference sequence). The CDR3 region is CAWSLGGETQYF. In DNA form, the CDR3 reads TGTGCCTGGAGCCTTGGCGGGGAGACCCAGTACTTC.

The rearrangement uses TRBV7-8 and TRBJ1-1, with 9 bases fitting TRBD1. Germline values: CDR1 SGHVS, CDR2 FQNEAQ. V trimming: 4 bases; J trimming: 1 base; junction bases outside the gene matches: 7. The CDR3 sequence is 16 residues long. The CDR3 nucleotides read TGTGCCAGCAGCTCGGGACAGGGTGGTGCGAACACTGAAGCTTTCTTT. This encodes CASSSGQGGANTEAFF. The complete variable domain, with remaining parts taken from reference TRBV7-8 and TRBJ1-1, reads GAGVSQSPRYKVAKRGQDVALRCDPISGHVSLFWYQQALGQGPEFLTYFQNEAQLDKSGLPSDRFFAERPEGSVSTLKIQRTQQEDSAVYLCASSSGQGGANTEAFFGQGTRLTVV.

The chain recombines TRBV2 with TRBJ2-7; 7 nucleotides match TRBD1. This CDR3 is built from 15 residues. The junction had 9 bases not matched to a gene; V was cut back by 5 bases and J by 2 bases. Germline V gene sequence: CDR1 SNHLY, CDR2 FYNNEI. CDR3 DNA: TGTGCCAGCAGTACCCGACAGGGCTCAGCCTACGAGCAGTACTTC. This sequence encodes CASSTRQGSAYEQYF.

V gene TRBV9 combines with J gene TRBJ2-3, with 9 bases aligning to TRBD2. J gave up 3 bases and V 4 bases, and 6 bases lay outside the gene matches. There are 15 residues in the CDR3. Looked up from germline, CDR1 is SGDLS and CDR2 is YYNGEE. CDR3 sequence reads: CASSSTSGETDTQYF. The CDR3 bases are TGTGCCAGCAGCTCGACTAGCGGTGAGACAGATACGCAGTATTTT. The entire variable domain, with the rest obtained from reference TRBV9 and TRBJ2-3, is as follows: DSGVTQTPKHLITATGQRVTLRCSPRSGDLSVYWYQQSLDQGLQFLIQYYNGEERAKGNILERFSAQQFPDLHSELNLSSLELGDSALYFCASSSTSGETDTQYFGPGTRLTVL.